The sequence of this TCR beta chain was determined in a study of tumor-infiltrating lymphocytes in oesophageal squamous cell carcinoma. TCRdb passed the PCR reads through MiXCR, listing each CDR3 protein once. The sample lists about 14,000 distinct CDR3 sequences; approximately 45% were seen once. The table lists this clonotype with a few counts. Sequenced input: blood. This sequence originates from a male donor with esophageal squamous cell carcinoma.

CDR3 DNA sequence: TGTGCCAGCAGCCAAGATCAGAGGCTGTCTAAAAACATTCAGTACTTC. This codes for CASSQDQRLSKNIQYF. V usage is TRBV14 and J usage is TRBJ2-4; the D is unclear. The CDR3 is 16 amino acids. From germline, CDR1 is SGHDN and CDR2 FVKESK. V lost 0 bases and J 4 bases, leaving 13 bases between the germline ends.